These 6 T cell receptor beta chains originate from one sample sequenced in a study of cytomegalovirus exposure and HLA in healthy donors. 13 Jbeta primers and 60 Vbeta primers were used for the PCR. Clones were sequenced by immunoSEQ multiplex PCR, and TCRdb holds only the in-frame ones, with some missing. The sample has roughly 98,000 clones, about three quarters seen once. Material for sequencing was PBMCs. These receptors all stem from a man aged 35 to 55 in good health and CMV-seronegative.

This clone was picked up a small number of times. This chain joins TRBV4-1 and TRBJ1-4; D unclear. The V gene's germline CDR1 is MGHRA and CDR2 YSYEKL. The germline V and J ends were trimmed by 4 bases and 5 bases, with 14 bases remaining between them. The CDR3 runs 15 residues. The CDR3 DNA is TGCGCCAGCAGCCCCGCCGGGAGGGAAAATGAAAAACTGTTTTTT. Amino acids: CASSPAGRENEKLFF.

This clone was found a few times. The chain recombines TRBV19 with TRBJ2-5; 9 bases map to TRBD2. The CDR3 runs 14 residues. V lost 5 bases, J lost 5 bases, and 6 bases stayed unmatched. The germline CDR1 and CDR2 sequences are LNHDA and SQIVND (reference sequence). DNA for the CDR3: TGTGCCAGTAGTTCGGTAGCGGGGGTGGAGACCCAGTACTTC. Amino acids: CASSSVAGVETQYF.

CDR3 coding DNA: TGTGCCATCAGTGAGTTCCGGCCGGGTTTGAACACTGAAGCTTTCTTT. Its protein product is CAISEFRPGLNTEAFF. The V gene is TRBV10-3, the J gene TRBJ1-1; the D is unclear. Germline V gene lookup returns CDR1 ENHRY and CDR2 SYGVKD. The CDR3 totals 16 residues. Trimming pared 1 base from V and 0 bases from J, leaving 12 bases between.

The chain uses TRBV9 and TRBJ1-4; D perhaps matches TRBD1 (5 bases). The CDR3 runs 15 residues. In germline, CDR1 is SGDLS, CDR2 YYNGEE. V was trimmed by 4 bases and J by 3 bases, leaving 13 bases between them. The CDR3 is CASSTSWDSNEKLFF. The CDR3 DNA sequence: TGTGCCAGCAGCACTAGCTGGGACTCTAATGAAAAACTGTTTTTT.

The chain recombines TRBV5-6 with TRBJ2-5; 8 positions agree with TRBD1. In germline, CDR1 is SGHDT, CDR2 YYEEEE. This CDR3 region has 15 residues. V lost 0 bases and J lost 8; bases outside the gene matches: 9. The CDR3 nucleotides are TGTGCCAGCAGCTTGGATCGGACAGGGCCCCTAACCCAGTACTTC. Translation: CASSLDRTGPLTQYF.

The V gene is TRBV6-1, the J gene TRBJ1-2; perhaps TRBD1 as D (5 bases). This CDR3 is built from 17 residues. Germline CDR1 reads MNHNS; CDR2 reads SASEGT. V gave up 1 base and J gave up 5 bases, with 20 bases separating them. The CDR3 sequence is CASSEGWGGTNNYGYTF. The CDR3 region has the DNA TGTGCCAGCAGTGAAGGATGGGGAGGGACTAACAATTATGGCTACACCTTC.